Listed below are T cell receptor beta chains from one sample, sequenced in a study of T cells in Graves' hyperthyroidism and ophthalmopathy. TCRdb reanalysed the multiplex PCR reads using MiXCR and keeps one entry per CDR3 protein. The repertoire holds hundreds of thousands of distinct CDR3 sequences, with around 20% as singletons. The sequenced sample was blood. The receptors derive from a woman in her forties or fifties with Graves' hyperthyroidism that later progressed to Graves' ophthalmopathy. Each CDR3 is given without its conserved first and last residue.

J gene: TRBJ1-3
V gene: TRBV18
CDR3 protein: ASSPNSDGSGNTIY

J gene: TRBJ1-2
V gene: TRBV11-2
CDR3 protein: ASSNSPNYGYT

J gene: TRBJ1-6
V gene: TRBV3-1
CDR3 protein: ASSQDTPGGSPLH

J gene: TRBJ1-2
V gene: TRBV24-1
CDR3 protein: ATSDYRGYGYT

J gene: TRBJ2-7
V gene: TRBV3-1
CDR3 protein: ASSQGSGGLDYEQY

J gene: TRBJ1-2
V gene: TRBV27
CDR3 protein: ASSFRGTEGYT

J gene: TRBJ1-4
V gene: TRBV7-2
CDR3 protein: ASSLGVAADLNEKLF

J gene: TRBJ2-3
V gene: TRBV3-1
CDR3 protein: ASSQEGGGLTKGDTPY

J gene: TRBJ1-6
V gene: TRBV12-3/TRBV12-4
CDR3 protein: ASSRRGYNSPLH

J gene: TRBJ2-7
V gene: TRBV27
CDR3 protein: ASSRHRDRNPYEQY

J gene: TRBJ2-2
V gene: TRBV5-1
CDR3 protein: ASSLRTQDTGELF

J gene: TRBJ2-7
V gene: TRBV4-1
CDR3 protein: ASSPRQTSVYEQY

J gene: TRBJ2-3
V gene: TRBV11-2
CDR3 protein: ASSFPAGGAFSDTQY

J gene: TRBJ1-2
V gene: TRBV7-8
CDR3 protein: ASSADVLYGYT

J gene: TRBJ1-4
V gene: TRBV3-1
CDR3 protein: ASSQEGAGSEKLF

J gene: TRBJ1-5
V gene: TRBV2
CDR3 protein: ASSAPLVRSQDQPQH

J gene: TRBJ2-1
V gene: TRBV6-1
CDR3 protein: ASTQGSANEQF

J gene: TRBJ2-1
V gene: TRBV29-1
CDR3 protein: SLSVHNEQF

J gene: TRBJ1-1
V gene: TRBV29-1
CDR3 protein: SVEGTGDEAF

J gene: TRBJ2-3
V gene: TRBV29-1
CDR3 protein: SVEGGIVTDTQY

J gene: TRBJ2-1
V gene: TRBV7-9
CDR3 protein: ASSLVGTGDYNEQF

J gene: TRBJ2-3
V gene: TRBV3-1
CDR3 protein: ASSPVQLSERDTQY

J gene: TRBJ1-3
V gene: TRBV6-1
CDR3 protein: ASTLLGVGNTIY

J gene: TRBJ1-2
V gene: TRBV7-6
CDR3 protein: ASSLAAADRGRTNYGYT

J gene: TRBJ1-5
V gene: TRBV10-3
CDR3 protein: AISSTGISNQPQH

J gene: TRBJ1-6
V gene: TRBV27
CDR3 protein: ASSLSFLGTGVGSPLH

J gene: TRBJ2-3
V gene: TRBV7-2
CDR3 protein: ASSLRGLGTDTQY

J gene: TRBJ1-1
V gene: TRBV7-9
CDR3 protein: ASSLPRGGMNTEAF

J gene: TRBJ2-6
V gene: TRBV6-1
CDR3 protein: ASTKIRASGANVLT

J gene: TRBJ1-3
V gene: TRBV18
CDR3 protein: ASSPGTRRSGNTIY

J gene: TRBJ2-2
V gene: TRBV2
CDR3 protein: ASSLNPLSGGATGELF

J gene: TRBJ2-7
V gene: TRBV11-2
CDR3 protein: ASSYLRDSSYEQY

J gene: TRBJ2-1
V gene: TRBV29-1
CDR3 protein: SVGLGGGAQNEQF

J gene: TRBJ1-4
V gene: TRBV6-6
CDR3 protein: ASSYSANSNEKLF

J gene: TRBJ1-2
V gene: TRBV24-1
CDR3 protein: ATSDPGTGGFLYGYT

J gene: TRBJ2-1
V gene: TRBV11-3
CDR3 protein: ASSPHGTSGGASNNEQF

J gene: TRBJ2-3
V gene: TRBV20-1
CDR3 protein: SGRQGAHSTDTQY

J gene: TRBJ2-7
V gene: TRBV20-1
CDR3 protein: SARDRRTSGYNLYEQY

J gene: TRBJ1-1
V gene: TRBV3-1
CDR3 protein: ASSQDPPAAF

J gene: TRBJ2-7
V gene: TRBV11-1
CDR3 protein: ASRGPGLGSYEQY

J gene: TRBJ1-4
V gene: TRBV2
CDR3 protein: ARSGQGGEKLF

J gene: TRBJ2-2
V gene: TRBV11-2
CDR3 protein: ASSYPATGELF

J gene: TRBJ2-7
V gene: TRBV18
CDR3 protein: ASSPLGRYEQY

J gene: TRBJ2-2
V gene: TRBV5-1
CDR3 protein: ASSPAVGELF

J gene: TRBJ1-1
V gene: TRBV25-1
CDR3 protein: ASSEYRTGYTEAF

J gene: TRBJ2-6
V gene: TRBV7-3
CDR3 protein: ASSPIDGRSGANVLT

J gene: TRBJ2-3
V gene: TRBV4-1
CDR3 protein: ASSHAGQGRDTQY

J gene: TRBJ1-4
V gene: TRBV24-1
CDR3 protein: ATRCRDRPRRHGEKLF

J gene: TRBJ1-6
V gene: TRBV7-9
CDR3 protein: ASSLQDGWLALH

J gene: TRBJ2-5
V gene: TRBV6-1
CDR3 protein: ASTPTGERTQY